Below, 25 T cell receptor beta chains from the same sample are listed, as sequenced in a study of blood T cell repertoires in COVID-19. Profiled with immunoSEQ multiplex PCR; TCRdb holds only in-frame clones, not every one. The data show 45,000 to 55,000 clones, roughly four fifths seen once. Sequencing was carried out using peripheral blood. These receptors all stem from a man older than 75 with COVID-19, enrolled during active disease.

V gene TRBV28 combines with J gene TRBJ1-2; the D is unclear. The ends were cut back, 10 bases at V and 5 bases at J, with 14 bases in the middle. The CDR3 is 12 amino acids. CDR1 and CDR2 from the germline V gene are MDHEN and SYDVKM. The CDR3 DNA follows: TGTGCCATCCCCCACCGGGTTTATGGCTACACCTTC. Its translation: CAIPHRVYGYTF.

This chain uses TRBV5-5 with TRBJ2-5; perhaps TRBD1 as D (6 bases). The V and J ends lost 3 bases and 1 base respectively, with 10 bases between them. Germline CDR1 is SGHKS and CDR2 is YYEKEE (reference sequence). CDR3 length: 14 amino acids. CDR3 loop: CASSWGLAQETQYF. As DNA, the CDR3 is TGTGCCAGCAGCTGGGGGCTAGCCCAAGAGACCCAGTACTTC.

The chain uses TRBV3-1 (or the pseudogene TRBV3-2) and TRBJ2-5, with TRBD2 identical over 7 bases. The ends lost 0 bases at V and 7 bases at J; junction bases unmatched: 8. Germline V gene sequence: CDR1 LGHDT, CDR2 YNNKEL (reference sequence). CDR3 length equals 15 residues. The CDR3 DNA is TGTGCCAGCAGCCAAGACCGGGACTACGGGGCGACCCAGTACTTC. Translation: CASSQDRDYGATQYF.

The chain joins TRBV5-5 to TRBJ1-1; no firm D call. The length of the CDR3 is 12 residues. The V end was cut by 6 bases, the J end by 5 bases, with 11 bases between. Germline CDR1 SGHKS, CDR2 YYEKEE (reference sequence). This CDR3 is CASTRASTEAFF. In nucleotides, the CDR3 is TGTGCCAGCACTCGTGCGAGTACTGAAGCTTTCTTT.

This CDR3 is CASSLTRDSYNEQFF. DNA for the CDR3: TGTGCCAGCAGCTTAACGAGGGACAGCTACAATGAGCAGTTCTTC. The V call is TRBV7-3, the J call TRBJ2-1, with 7 positions matching TRBD1. Trimming at V came to 0 bases and at J to 3 bases, leaving 2 bases not matched to a gene. Germline CDR1 is SGHTA and CDR2 is FQGTGA. This CDR3 has 15 residues.

The V gene is TRBV15, the J gene TRBJ1-2; TRBD1 matches at 9 bases. J lost 7 bases, V lost 1 base, and 4 bases had no gene match. The germline CDR1 and CDR2 sequences are LNHNV and YYDKDF (reference sequence). The CDR3 covers 14 residues. This chain's CDR3 is CATSRGGQGRGYTF. CDR3 nucleotide sequence: TGTGCCACCAGCAGAGGGGGACAGGGACGTGGCTACACCTTC. The full variable domain, its missing parts supplied by reference TRBV15 and TRBJ1-2, is DAMVIQNPRYQVTQFGKPVTLSCSQTLNHNVMYWYQQKSSQAPKLLFHYYDKDFNNEADTPDNFQSRRPNTSFCFLDIRSPGLGDTAMYLCATSRGGQGRGYTFGSGTRLTVV.

This chain connects TRBV9 to TRBJ1-3; no reliable D call. Per germline, CDR1 SGDLS and CDR2 YYNGEE. Trimming left V 3 bases short and J 9 bases short, with 19 bases between. The CDR3 runs to 15 residues. DNA for the CDR3: TGTGCCAGCAGCGAATACTCAGCGGAGGTAGGCACCATATATTTT. This codes for CASSEYSAEVGTIYF.

This rearrangement joins TRBV19 to TRBJ1-1, with 9 bases matching TRBD1. The V and J ends lost 6 bases and 6 bases, in that order; junction bases with no gene match: 17. Germline V lookup: CDR1 LNHDA, CDR2 SQIVND (reference sequence). The CDR3 consists of 17 residues. The CDR3 sequence: CASRGRDRVGPGAEAFF. CDR3 nucleotides: TGTGCCAGTAGGGGCCGGGACAGGGTAGGACCGGGAGCTGAAGCTTTCTTT.

This clone was picked up one time. CDR3 in DNA: TGTGCCAGCAGTTCTGGGAAGGGGCCGAATAATGAAAAACTGTTTTTT. Its translation is CASSSGKGPNNEKLFF. This chain links TRBV5-4 with TRBJ1-4, with D possibly being TRBD1 (5 bases). With 5 bases removed from V and 4 bases from J, the gap between germline ends came to 18 bases. CDR1 is SGHNT and CDR2 is YYREEE in the germline V gene (reference sequence). This CDR3 has 16 amino acids.

The chain carries TRBV4-3 and TRBJ1-5, with D tentatively TRBD1 (5 bases). Germline values: CDR1 LGHNA, CDR2 YSLEER. CDR3 length equals 16 residues. Trimming removed 0 bases from V and 7 bases from J, with 16 bases in between. The CDR3 DNA sequence: TGCGCCAGCAGCCAAGAGGTAATCCCCGGGGGGCAGCCCCAGCATTTT. Translated: CASSQEVIPGGQPQHF.

The V gene is TRBV14, the J gene TRBJ1-5; D is unclear. The V gene lost 0 bases and the J gene lost 6 bases, with 6 bases spanning the gap. Germline CDR1 is SGHDN and CDR2 is FVKESK. This CDR3 is built from 13 residues. The CDR3 sequence: CASSQDPVQPQHF. In DNA, the CDR3 is TGTGCCAGCAGCCAAGATCCTGTTCAGCCCCAGCATTTT. Filled out from reference TRBV14 and TRBJ1-5, the complete variable domain reads EAGVTQFPSHSVIEKGQTVTLRCDPISGHDNLYWYRRVMGKEIKFLLHFVKESKQDESGMPNNRFLAERTGGTYSTLKVQPAELEDSGVYFCASSQDPVQPQHFGDGTRLSIL.

V gene TRBV19 combines with J gene TRBJ1-5, with TRBD1 as a possible D gene (5 bases). Germline assignment: CDR1 LNHDA and CDR2 SQIVND (reference sequence). This CDR3 comprises 13 residues. Trimming stripped 0 bases from V and 5 bases from J, with 5 bases between. CDR3: CASSIEGDQPQHF. The CDR3 region has the DNA TGTGCCAGTAGTATAGAAGGGGATCAGCCCCAGCATTTT.

V is TRBV7-2 and J is TRBJ2-5, with TRBD2 matching over 8 bases. This CDR3 spans 16 amino acids. The germline V gene encodes CDR1 SGHTA and CDR2 FQGNSA. With V trimmed by 5 bases and J by 4 bases, 12 bases remained unmatched. The CDR3 loop reads CASSRQWREVRETQYF. DNA of the CDR3: TGTGCCAGCAGCCGCCAGTGGCGGGAGGTGAGAGAGACCCAGTACTTC.

This CDR3 reads CASSRGHSSYNEQFF. CDR3 coding DNA: TGTGCCAGCAGCCGCGGACATAGCTCCTACAATGAGCAGTTCTTC. This rearrangement joins TRBV2 to TRBJ2-1, with D maybe TRBD1 (5 bases). The CDR3 covers 15 residues. Germline V lookup: CDR1 SNHLY, CDR2 FYNNEI. V was pared by 6 bases and J by 0 bases, with 12 bases between.

The V gene is TRBV4-3, the J gene TRBJ1-5; tentatively, D is TRBD1 (5 bases). V lost 2 bases, J lost 7 bases, and 15 bases lay in between. CDR3 length: 15 residues. From germline, CDR1 is LGHNA and CDR2 YSLEER. The CDR3 is CASSQRLEGRQPQHF. Written as DNA, the CDR3 is TGCGCCAGCAGCCAACGATTGGAGGGGAGACAGCCCCAGCATTTT.

The chain is built from TRBV29-1 and TRBJ1-1; D is undetermined. Trimming left V 7 bases short and J 2 bases short, with 11 bases between. From germline, CDR1 is SQVTM and CDR2 ANQGSEA. CDR3 length: 12 amino acids. This CDR3 reads CSGSRPNTEAFF. DNA for the CDR3: TGCAGCGGATCGCGGCCAAACACTGAAGCTTTCTTT.

This chain links TRBV7-6 with TRBJ1-6; TRBD1 matches 8 bases. Per the germline V gene, CDR1 is SGHVS and CDR2 is FNYEAQ. V shed 6 bases and J 7 bases; nucleotides not matched to a gene: 5. There are 14 residues in the CDR3. The CDR3 loop reads CASRTDRGNSPLHF. The DNA for the CDR3 is TGTGCCAGCAGAACAGACAGGGGCAATTCACCCCTCCACTTT.

The chain carries TRBV7-2 and TRBJ1-5; D gene uncertain. The CDR3 consists of 14 residues. Germline-derived CDR1 and CDR2 are SGHTA and FQGNSA. Trimming stripped 6 bases from V and 0 bases from J, with 9 bases between. For the CDR3, the DNA is TGTGCCAGCAGTTTTCGGGGTAGCAATCAGCCCCAGCATTTT. Encoded protein: CASSFRGSNQPQHF.

This clone was found once. The chain has TRBV4-1 and TRBJ2-3, with 7 bases aligning to TRBD1. V dropped 1 base and J dropped 0; count of bases not matched to a gene: 13. The CDR3 sequence is 19 residues long. Per the germline V gene, CDR1 is MGHRA and CDR2 is YSYEKL. This CDR3 is CASSQGLDRDKPSTDTQYF. The CDR3 DNA follows: TGCGCCAGCAGCCAAGGTCTCGACAGGGACAAACCAAGCACAGATACGCAGTATTTT.

The chain uses TRBV10-1 and TRBJ2-3; perhaps TRBD2 as D (6 bases). V gave up 6 bases and J gave up 6 bases, with 13 bases separating them. Germline CDR1 and CDR2: WNHNN and SYGVQD (reference sequence). The CDR3 extends over 13 amino acids. CDR3 in amino acids: CASRGGPGDTQYF. As DNA, the CDR3 is TGCGCCAGCAGGGGGGGACCCGGCGATACGCAGTATTTT.

This chain links TRBV5-6 with TRBJ1-2; D gene unclear. The V end was cut by 4 bases, the J end by 1 base, with 11 bases between. The CDR3 spans 14 residues. Germline-derived CDR1 and CDR2 are SGHDT and YYEEEE. The CDR3 nucleotides are TGTGCCAGCAGCCCCGGTGTCCTTAACTATGGCTACACCTTC. This sequence encodes CASSPGVLNYGYTF.

The rearrangement links TRBV3-1 (or the pseudogene TRBV3-2) to TRBJ1-1; 7 bases fit TRBD1. V was clipped by 8 bases and J by 0 bases; unmatched bases: 12. The CDR3 is made up of 16 amino acids. Germline-derived CDR1 and CDR2 are LGHDT and YNNKEL (reference sequence). CDR3 sequence reads: CASVSDRRTMNTEAFF. Written as DNA, the CDR3 is TGTGCCAGCGTGTCGGACAGGCGAACTATGAACACTGAAGCTTTCTTT.

The chain combines TRBV30 with TRBJ1-1; 7 positions match TRBD1. J gave up 6 bases and V 8 bases, and 21 bases lay outside the gene matches. Germline loops: CDR1 GTSNPN, CDR2 SVGIG (reference sequence). CDR3 length: 16 residues. CDR3 region: CAGRQGIFPVRAEAFF. The CDR3 DNA reads as TGTGCCGGCAGACAGGGAATCTTTCCCGTGAGGGCTGAAGCTTTCTTT.

The chain links TRBV29-1 to TRBJ2-1; 9 nucleotides match TRBD2. Losses at the gene ends were 6 bases for V and 6 bases for J; bases not matched to a gene: 9. The CDR3 extends over 14 amino acids. Germline CDR1 is SQVTM and CDR2 is ANQGSEA. Written as DNA, the CDR3 is TGCAGCGTCGCCGGCGGGAGGGCCTTCAATGAGCAGTTCTTC. Translating gives CSVAGGRAFNEQFF.

The V and J genes are TRBV30 and TRBJ2-2; TRBD2 matches at 10 bases. CDR1 is GTSNPN and CDR2 is SVGIG in the germline V gene (reference sequence). The ends lost 7 bases at V and 2 bases at J; junction bases unmatched: 10. This CDR3 spans 16 amino acids. CDR3 nucleotide sequence: TGTGCCTCAAAACGTAGCGGGAGGATAAACACCGGGGAGCTGTTTTTT. Protein product: CASKRSGRINTGELFF.